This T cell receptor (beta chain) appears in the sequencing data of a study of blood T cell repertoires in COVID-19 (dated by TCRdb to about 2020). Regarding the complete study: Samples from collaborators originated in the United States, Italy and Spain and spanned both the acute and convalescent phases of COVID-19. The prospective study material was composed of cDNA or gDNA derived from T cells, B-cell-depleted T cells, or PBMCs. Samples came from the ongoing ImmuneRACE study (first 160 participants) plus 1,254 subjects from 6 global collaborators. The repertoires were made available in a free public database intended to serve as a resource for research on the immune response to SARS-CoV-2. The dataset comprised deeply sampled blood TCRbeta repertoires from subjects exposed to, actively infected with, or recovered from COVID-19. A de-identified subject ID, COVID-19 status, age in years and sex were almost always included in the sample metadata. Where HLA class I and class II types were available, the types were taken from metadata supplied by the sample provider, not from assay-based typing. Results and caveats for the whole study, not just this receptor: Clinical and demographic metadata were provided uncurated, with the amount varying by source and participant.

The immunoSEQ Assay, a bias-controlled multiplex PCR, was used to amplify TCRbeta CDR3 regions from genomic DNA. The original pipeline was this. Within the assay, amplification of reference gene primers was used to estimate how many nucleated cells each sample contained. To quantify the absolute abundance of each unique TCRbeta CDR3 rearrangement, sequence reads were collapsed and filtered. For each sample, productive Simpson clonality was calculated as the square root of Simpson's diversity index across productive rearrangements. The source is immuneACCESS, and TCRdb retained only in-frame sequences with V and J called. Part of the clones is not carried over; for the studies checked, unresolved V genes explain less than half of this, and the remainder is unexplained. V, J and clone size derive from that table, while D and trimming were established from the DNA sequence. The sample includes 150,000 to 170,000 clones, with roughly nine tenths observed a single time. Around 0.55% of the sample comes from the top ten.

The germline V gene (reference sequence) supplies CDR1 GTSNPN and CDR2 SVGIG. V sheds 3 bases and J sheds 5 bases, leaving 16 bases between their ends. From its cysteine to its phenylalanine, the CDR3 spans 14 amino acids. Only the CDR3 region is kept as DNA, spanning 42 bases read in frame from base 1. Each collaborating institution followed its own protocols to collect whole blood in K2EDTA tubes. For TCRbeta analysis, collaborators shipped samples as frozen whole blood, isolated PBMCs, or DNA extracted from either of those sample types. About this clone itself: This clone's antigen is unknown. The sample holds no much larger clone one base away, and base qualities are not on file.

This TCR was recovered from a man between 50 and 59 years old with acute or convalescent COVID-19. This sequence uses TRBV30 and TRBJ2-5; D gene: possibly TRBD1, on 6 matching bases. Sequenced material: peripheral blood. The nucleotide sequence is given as TGTGCCTGGAGGGCCGTGGGGGCCGCGGAGACCCAGTACTTC. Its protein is CAWRAVGAAETQYF.